This TCR beta chain appears in the sequencing data of a study of prognosis after radiotherapy for stage I lung cancer. Study details: Operability status for all non-small cell lung cancer patients was recorded as medically inoperable. After radiotherapy, 15 showed no significant progression while several developed distant metastases (median around seven months).

This clonotype was recorded at least ten times. Genomic DNA provided the template from which TCR beta CDR3 was amplified by two-round multiplex PCR. First-round PCR amplification was performed with primers specific to each TRBV and TRBJ gene. One entry per CDR3 protein results from TCRdb running MiXCR on the multiplex PCR reads. The sample shows tens of thousands of distinct CDR3 sequences, more than 40% of them seen only once. V dropped 2 bases and J dropped 2 bases, with 10 bases sitting between them. Germline-derived CDR1 and CDR2 are SEHNR and FQNEAQ (reference sequence). CDR3 length: 14 amino acids.

The chain carries TRBV7-9 and TRBJ2-7, with D unresolved. Specimen: PBMCs, collected before or after stereotactic body radiation therapy (not recorded which). The sequence derives from a donor over 45 with non-small cell lung cancer. The CDR3 protein is CASSLNSRAYEQYF. As DNA, the CDR3 is TGTGCCAGCAGCTTAAATTCACGGGCCTACGAGCAGTACTTC.